The rows below give T cell receptor beta chains drawn from one sample of a study of vaccination and CD4 T cells after COVID-19. These receptors have no known antigen. TCRdb called the PCR reads again in MiXCR, with one record for every CDR3 protein. In the table there are about 12,000 distinct CDR3 sequences, roughly 76% of which are singletons. Sequenced: CD4+ T cells from blood, cultured in vitro. Receptor source: a human donor who had recovered from COVID-19. The CDR3 runs from the conserved cysteine through the conserved F or W. A D gene is named only where the DNA matches it firmly. For some rows the clone size is stated as once, few or many, or as a class when expanded; others skip it.

D gene,clone size,V gene,J gene,CDR3 length,CDR3 protein,CDR3 DNA
TRBD1,few,TRBV6-2/TRBV6-3,TRBJ1-1,15,CASLGAGGRNTEAFF,TGTGCCAGCCTCGGCGCAGGGGGCCGTAACACTGAAGCTTTCTTT
NA,NA,TRBV11-3,TRBJ1-1,15,CASSQLPGADTEAFF,TGTGCCAGCAGCCAGCTTCCGGGGGCGGACACTGAAGCTTTCTTT
NA,NA,TRBV7-9,TRBJ2-1,13,CASSLALGNEQFF,TGTGCCAGCAGCTTAGCGTTGGGCAATGAGCAGTTCTTC
TRBD2,once,TRBV7-2,TRBJ2-5,18,CASSLVGASGRIGETQYF,TGTGCCAGCAGCTTAGTTGGGGCTAGCGGGAGAATAGGGGAGACCCAGTACTTC
TRBD1,NA,TRBV7-2,TRBJ2-7,13,CASSSDRGLEQYF,TGTGCCAGCAGCTCAGACAGGGGGCTCGAGCAGTACTTC
TRBD2,NA,TRBV25-1,TRBJ2-5,15,CASSEGLAGQETQYF,TGTGCCAGCAGTGAGGGACTAGCGGGACAAGAGACCCAGTACTTC
NA,once,TRBV29-1,TRBJ1-2,12,CSVEIGNYGYTF,TGCAGCGTTGAAATCGGGAACTATGGCTACACCTTC
NA,NA,TRBV6-1,TRBJ1-1,13,CASSIRGATEAFF,TGTGCCAGCAGCATACGTGGGGCCACTGAAGCTTTCTTT
TRBD1,once,TRBV7-9,TRBJ2-2,15,CASSSRGQGAGELFF,TGTGCCAGCAGCTCCCGGGGACAGGGGGCCGGGGAGCTGTTTTTT
NA,NA,TRBV6-5,TRBJ1-1,13,CASSYPGHTEAFF,TGTGCCAGCAGTTACCCCGGACATACTGAAGCTTTCTTT
NA,NA,TRBV6-2/TRBV6-3,TRBJ1-3,12,CASHLSGNTIYF,TGTGCCAGCCACCTCTCTGGAAACACCATATATTTT
TRBD2,NA,TRBV7-9,TRBJ2-7,15,CASSAGTSVTYEQYF,TGTGCCAGCAGCGCCGGGACTAGCGTAACCTACGAGCAGTACTTC
TRBD2,NA,TRBV7-2,TRBJ2-7,15,CASSQLAGTRYEQYF,TGTGCCAGCAGCCAACTAGCGGGAACAAGATACGAGCAGTACTTC
NA,few,TRBV7-9,TRBJ1-3,16,CASSLVGNKGGNTIYF,TGTGCCAGCAGCTTAGTCGGCAACAAAGGAGGAAACACCATATATTTT
NA,NA,TRBV20-1,TRBJ2-1,14,CSARLSGAYNEQFF,TGCAGTGCTAGACTTAGCGGAGCATACAATGAGCAGTTCTTC
NA,NA,TRBV7-9,TRBJ1-2,14,CASSLGDGGHGYTF,TGTGCCAGCAGCTTAGGGGACGGCGGGCATGGCTACACCTTC
NA,NA,TRBV28,TRBJ2-3,12,CATTTSTDTQYF,TGTGCCACCACCACTAGCACAGATACGCAGTATTTT
NA,NA,TRBV4-1,TRBJ1-2,15,CASSQQGRINYGYTF,TGCGCCAGCAGCCAACAGGGACGGATTAACTATGGCTACACCTTC
NA,NA,TRBV20-1,TRBJ1-1,16,CSASPGGGVMNTEAFF,TGCAGTGCCTCGCCTGGGGGGGGAGTCATGAACACTGAAGCTTTCTTT
NA,NA,TRBV30,TRBJ2-7,11,CAWSPRYEQYF,TGTGCCTGGAGCCCCCGTTACGAGCAGTACTTC
NA,NA,TRBV6-1,TRBJ2-1,14,CASSRDHIPDEQFF,TGTGCCAGCAGTAGAGATCATATACCCGATGAGCAGTTCTTC
NA,few,TRBV5-1,TRBJ2-7,12,CASSLGGYEQYF,TGCGCCAGCAGCTTGGGGGGATACGAGCAGTACTTC
NA,NA,TRBV19,TRBJ1-5,14,CATKGGRGNQPQHF,TGTGCCACCAAGGGTGGCAGGGGCAATCAGCCCCAGCATTTT
TRBD1,NA,TRBV7-9,TRBJ1-5,15,CASSQDRGKNQPQHF,TGTGCCAGCAGCCAGGACAGGGGGAAGAACCAGCCCCAGCATTTT
TRBD1,NA,TRBV20-1,TRBJ1-2,14,CSARRDSGKYGYTF,TGCAGTGCTAGAAGGGACAGCGGGAAATATGGCTACACCTTC
NA,NA,TRBV11-2,TRBJ2-7,17,CASSLRGSGPASYEQYF,TGTGCCAGCAGCCTCCGGGGGAGCGGGCCCGCCTCCTACGAGCAGTACTTC
NA,NA,TRBV7-2,TRBJ1-6,13,CASSTKLRSPLHF,TGTGCCAGCAGCACCAAGTTACGTTCACCCCTCCACTTT
TRBD1,NA,TRBV20-1,TRBJ1-2,10,CSAIEGAPTF,TGCAGTGCTATTGAGGGGGCGCCCACCTTC
NA,NA,TRBV7-2,TRBJ2-5,14,CASSLVNGGETQYF,TGTGCCAGCAGCTTAGTCAATGGCGGGGAGACCCAGTACTTC
TRBD1,NA,TRBV10-2,TRBJ1-2,14,CASSRGGSNYGYTF,TGCGCCAGCAGTCGAGGGGGCTCTAACTATGGCTACACCTTC
NA,NA,TRBV6-2/TRBV6-3,TRBJ2-5,14,CASSNWTPGETQYF,TGTGCCAGCAGTAACTGGACCCCGGGGGAGACCCAGTACTTC
TRBD2,NA,TRBV20-1,TRBJ2-5,16,CSAPPPTSGVPPTQYF,TGCAGTGCGCCCCCACCGACTAGCGGGGTACCCCCGACCCAGTACTTC
TRBD1,NA,TRBV28,TRBJ1-2,14,CASSWGNRGYGYTF,TGTGCCAGCAGCTGGGGGAACAGGGGGTATGGCTACACCTTC
NA,NA,TRBV30,TRBJ2-5,12,CAWSAMARIQYF,TGTGCCTGGAGTGCCATGGCTCGGATCCAGTACTTC
TRBD2,NA,TRBV9,TRBJ2-7,18,CASSVGGTSKGGLYEQYF,TGTGCCAGCAGCGTAGGTGGGACTAGCAAGGGAGGTCTCTACGAGCAGTACTTC
NA,NA,TRBV6-5,TRBJ1-5,14,CASSYVANNQPQHF,TGTGCCAGCAGTTACGTAGCCAACAATCAGCCCCAGCATTTT
TRBD1,NA,TRBV28,TRBJ1-3,15,CASSPGGTAGNTIYF,TGTGCCAGCAGCCCTGGGGGGACAGCTGGAAACACCATATATTTT
NA,NA,TRBV28,TRBJ1-1,14,CASTDALPNTEAFF,TGTGCCAGCACGGACGCCCTACCGAACACTGAAGCTTTCTTT
NA,NA,TRBV11-3,TRBJ1-5,16,CASSLVPRGRDPPQHF,TGTGCCAGCAGCTTAGTTCCCAGGGGACGTGATCCGCCCCAGCATTTT
TRBD2,few,TRBV6-2/TRBV6-3,TRBJ2-5,13,CASSPGLALAQYF,TGTGCCAGCAGCCCGGGACTAGCATTGGCCCAGTACTTC
NA,NA,TRBV5-4,TRBJ1-2,14,CASSLEGRDRGYTF,TGTGCCAGCAGCTTAGAGGGGCGCGATCGTGGCTACACCTTC
TRBD1,few,TRBV7-6,TRBJ2-3,13,CASSYPGTVTQYF,TGTGCCAGCAGCTACCCCGGGACAGTTACGCAGTATTTT
TRBD1,NA,TRBV6-1,TRBJ1-2,15,CASSELQGASYGYTF,TGTGCCAGCAGCGAACTACAGGGGGCAAGCTATGGCTACACCTTC
NA,few,TRBV11-3,TRBJ2-2,13,CASKSSNTGELFF,TGTGCCAGCAAGAGCTCGAACACCGGGGAGCTGTTTTTT
NA,once,TRBV6-4,TRBJ1-2,13,CASSETSGGGYTF,TGTGCCAGCAGTGAAACATCTGGCGGTGGCTACACCTTC
NA,NA,TRBV6-1,TRBJ1-2,14,CASSDFQADYGYTF,TGTGCCAGCAGTGATTTTCAGGCCGACTATGGCTACACCTTC
NA,NA,TRBV25-1,TRBJ2-2,14,CASRSQGRTGELFF,TGTGCCAGCAGATCCCAGGGAAGGACCGGGGAGCTGTTTTTT
NA,NA,TRBV7-2,TRBJ2-7,14,CASSHAGISYEQYF,TGTGCCAGCAGCCACGCAGGGATCTCCTACGAGCAGTACTTC
TRBD2,few,TRBV10-3,TRBJ2-7,13,CASSYNSAGEQYF,TGTGCCAGCAGTTATAATTCAGCGGGGGAGCAGTACTTC
NA,NA,TRBV7-2,TRBJ1-2,13,CASSLAGTYGYTF,TGTGCCAGCAGCTTAGCGGGGACCTATGGCTACACCTTC
NA,NA,TRBV20-1,TRBJ1-1,14,CSASVRNLNTEAFF,TGCAGTGCTAGCGTTCGGAACCTGAACACTGAAGCTTTCTTT
NA,few,TRBV7-2,TRBJ1-6,19,CASSLAVGTTSSYNSPLHF,TGTGCCAGCAGCTTAGCCGTCGGCACCACCAGCTCCTATAATTCACCCCTCCACTTT